This is a list of T cell receptor beta chains from one sample in a study of OX40 agonist ivuxolimab in advanced cancers. The table came from immunoSEQ multiplex PCR; TCRdb's copy has only in-frame clones and leaves some out. The data contain about 77,000 clones, about nine tenths of them seen just once; the ten biggest clones take up 1.5% to 2%. Sample: CD4+ or CD8+ T cells sorted from blood, taken in a trial of the OX40 agonist ivuxolimab. Receptor source: an adult with an advanced solid tumor such as melanoma, head and neck, liver or kidney cancer. Both conserved end residues are part of each CDR3. The D gene is left open where the match is weak. A clone size is listed for some rows: how often the clone was seen (once, few, many), or a class if it is expanded.

cdr3_aa	cdr3_nt	v_call	j_call	d_call	clone_size
CASSLSWEGYNEQFF	TGTGCCAGCAGCTTAAGCTGGGAAGGGTACAATGAGCAGTTCTTC	TRBV7-9	TRBJ2-1	-	-
CAIGDRGDQPQHF	TGTGCCATCGGGGACAGGGGGGATCAGCCCCAGCATTTT	TRBV10-3	TRBJ1-5	TRBD1	few
CASSILLWAAGTEAFF	TGTGCCAGTAGTATTCTGTTGTGGGCAGCTGGGACTGAAGCTTTCTTT	TRBV19	TRBJ1-1	-	-
CASSSSLGRGVDTQYF	TGTGCCAGCAGCTCGTCGCTTGGGCGGGGGGTAGATACGCAGTATTTT	TRBV7-6	TRBJ2-3	TRBD2	few
CASSLHPGQAAYEQYF	TGTGCCAGCAGCCTACACCCGGGACAGGCTGCCTACGAGCAGTACTTC	TRBV7-2	TRBJ2-7	TRBD1	-
CASSPEAAQLAQYF	TGTGCCAGCTCCCCGGAGGCCGCCCAGCTGGCGCAGTATTTT	TRBV18	TRBJ2-3	-	-
CASSGRTGRWWGYTF	TGTGCCAGCAGTGGAAGGACAGGGAGATGGTGGGGCTACACCTTC	TRBV28	TRBJ1-2	TRBD1	-
CASSYSSGLGYGEQYF	TGTGCCAGCAGTTACTCTTCGGGACTAGGATACGGCGAGCAGTACTTC	TRBV6-5	TRBJ2-7	TRBD2	-
CASSQVKGRADTQYF	TGTGCCAGCAGCCAAGTTAAGGGCCGGGCAGATACGCAGTATTTT	TRBV4-2	TRBJ2-3	-	-
CASSLRTAFNEQFF	TGTGCCAGCAGCTTACGGACAGCCTTCAATGAGCAGTTCTTC	TRBV7-9	TRBJ2-1	-	once
CATARDRATDTQYF	TGTGCCACCGCCCGGGACAGGGCCACAGATACGCAGTATTTT	TRBV15	TRBJ2-3	TRBD1	-
CASSLTMGPASPSYF	TGTGCCAGCAGCTTAACGATGGGACCCGCGAGCCCCTCGTACTTC	TRBV7-6	TRBJ2-5	-	-
CASSFSVAMVSYEQYF	TGTGCCAGCAGCTTCTCCGTTGCCATGGTGTCCTACGAGCAGTACTTC	TRBV7-2	TRBJ2-7	-	-
CASSKGVAAGSGNTIYF	TGCGCCAGCAGTAAAGGTGTGGCGGCAGGCTCTGGAAACACCATATATTTT	TRBV10-2	TRBJ1-3	-	few
CASWGLASSYEQYF	TGTGCCAGCTGGGGACTAGCGAGTTCCTACGAGCAGTACTTC	TRBV6-5	TRBJ2-7	TRBD2	-
CASSLGGGDSGNTIYF	TGTGCCAGCAGCTTAGGAGGGGGCGATTCTGGAAACACCATATATTTT	TRBV5-6	TRBJ1-3	TRBD1	-
CASRLLPRGRREQYF	TGTGCCAGCAGATTACTCCCCAGGGGGCGACGGGAGCAGTACTTC	TRBV6-6	TRBJ2-7	TRBD1	-
CASSRDVGLAGRQFF	TGCGCCAGCAGCCGAGATGTCGGACTAGCGGGGCGGCAGTTCTTC	TRBV4-3	TRBJ2-1	TRBD2	-
CASSSLGRDTEAFF	TGTGCCAGCAGCTCCTTAGGGCGGGACACTGAAGCTTTCTTT	TRBV7-2	TRBJ1-1	-	-
CASTPRAGGEYRGYTF	TGTGCCAGTACCCCCCGAGCCGGAGGGGAATATAGGGGCTACACCTTC	TRBV19	TRBJ1-2	-	-
CASRQQGANYGYTF	TGTGCCAGCAGGCAACAGGGGGCTAACTATGGCTACACCTTC	TRBV6-5	TRBJ1-2	TRBD1	-
CASSLDGGPYEQYF	TGTGCCAGCAGCTTAGACGGGGGTCCCTACGAGCAGTACTTC	TRBV7-2	TRBJ2-7	-	-
CASNERVTDTQYF	TGTGCCAGTAATGAGCGGGTCACAGATACGCAGTATTTT	TRBV19	TRBJ2-3	-	-
CASSQERASVFTDTQYF	TGCGCCAGCAGCCAAGAAAGGGCTAGCGTCTTCACAGATACGCAGTATTTT	TRBV4-1	TRBJ2-3	-	-
CASLGGLNTEAFF	TGTGCCAGCTTGGGGGGACTGAACACTGAAGCTTTCTTT	TRBV18	TRBJ1-1	-	-
CASSLSRAGEQFF	TGTGCCAGCAGCTTAAGCCGGGCGGGTGAGCAGTTCTTC	TRBV7-6	TRBJ2-1	-	-
CASSQLAGAGELFF	TGTGCCAGCAGCCAACTAGCGGGGGCCGGGGAGCTGTTTTTT	TRBV7-9	TRBJ2-2	TRBD2	once
CASSLSISGANVLTF	TGTGCCAGCAGTTTATCGATCTCTGGGGCCAACGTCCTGACTTTC	TRBV27	TRBJ2-6	-	-
CASSPRFGTGVGETQYF	TGTGCCAGCAGTCCGAGGTTTGGGACAGGGGTTGGAGAGACCCAGTACTTC	TRBV27	TRBJ2-5	TRBD1	-
CASRTGRESVYTQYF	TGTGCCAGCAGGACGGGGCGGGAGTCCGTGTATACGCAGTATTTT	TRBV6-1	TRBJ2-3	TRBD2	-
CASSWGSSGNTIYF	TGCGCCAGCAGCTGGGGGTCCTCTGGAAACACCATATATTTT	TRBV5-1	TRBJ1-3	-	-
CASSLGGRSSYEQYF	TGCGCCAGCAGCTTGGGAGGGAGGAGTTCCTACGAGCAGTACTTC	TRBV5-1	TRBJ2-7	-	-
CASSAGAGGGVKLFF	TGTGCCAGCAGCGCGGGGGCAGGGGGGGGCGTAAAACTGTTTTTT	TRBV9	TRBJ1-4	TRBD1	-
CASSSRTDMSHGYTF	TGTGCCAGTAGTTCCCGGACAGATATGAGCCATGGCTACACCTTC	TRBV19	TRBJ1-2	-	-
CASSIDGSQPQHF	TGTGCCAGTAGTATAGATGGGAGTCAGCCCCAGCATTTT	TRBV19	TRBJ1-5	-	few